These T cell receptor beta chains were read from a single sample in a study of T cells expressing NK-cell markers. One entry per CDR3 protein, without DNA, is what TCRdb gives after re-calling the 5' RACE reads. This sample's clone table lists about 550,000 distinct CDR3 sequences. Sequenced sample: blood T cells: a sorted CD56 or NKG2C T cell subset, CD4+ or CD8+ T cells, or bulk PBMC T cells (not recorded which). These receptors were taken from a man between 18 and 35 years old in good health. Both conserved end residues are part of each CDR3. Fields, in order: V gene, J gene, CDR3 protein.

>TRBV15|TRBJ2-3
CATSATLRGNGDTQYF
>TRBV24-1|TRBJ2-1
CATSGPGGLEVYNEQFF
>TRBV20-1|TRBJ2-3
CSAPLASLGVRTDTQYF
>TRBV10-3|TRBJ1-1
CAIRKGGLYGEAFF
>TRBV5-1|TRBJ2-7
CASSYPGTSSEQYF
>TRBV19|TRBJ1-2
CASSIGTGLYGYTF
>TRBV20-1|TRBJ2-6
CSARNRDRNSGANVLTF
>TRBV30|TRBJ2-1
CAWSLGTGVFTSSYNEQFF
>TRBV24-1|TRBJ2-4
CATSDPHGDSQNIQYF
>TRBV10-3|TRBJ2-3
CAISDGLAGGTDTQYF
>TRBV7-6|TRBJ2-1
CASSQPAGVGYEQFF
>TRBV29-1|TRBJ2-7
CSVEMGRTYEQYF
>TRBV18|TRBJ1-5
CASSSSGTGGRQPQHF
>TRBV19|TRBJ2-1
CASSAQGGENEQFF
>TRBV12-3/TRBV12-4|TRBJ2-1
CASSLHVGGASDEQFF